The clone carrying this T cell receptor (beta chain) was observed a handful of times. Its target is unknown. This entry comes from a study of identical twins. Overall study findings and caveats: Cross-sectional statistics underpinned the conclusions; the same donors were not followed. Excess low generation probability was seen in twin-shared out-of-frame alpha sequences. For zero-insertion analyses, partial confounding could come from invariant MAIT and iNKT cells.

There are 17 residues in the CDR3. V lost 1 base and J lost 4; bases outside the gene matches: 9. In germline, CDR1 is LGHNA, CDR2 YNFKEQ. TCRdb processed the 5' RACE reads anew with MiXCR; each CDR3 protein has one entry. The sample has around 500,000 distinct CDR3 sequences; 13% to 15% are singletons. Separately, the same data were catalogued under a study of yellow fever vaccine responses in identical twins.

The J gene is TRBJ2-1, the V gene TRBV4-2; 8 nucleotides agree with TRBD2. Sequenced sample: CD4+ T cells sorted from blood. This receptor was identified in a woman younger than 30 in good health. This chain's CDR3 is CASSQAGTGGGYNEQFF. The CDR3 DNA reads as TGTGCCAGCAGCCAAGCGGGGACCGGGGGGGGTTACAATGAGCAGTTCTTC.